These 12 T cell receptor beta chains were all obtained from the same sample, sequenced in a study of cytomegalovirus exposure and HLA in healthy donors. PCR was performed using 60 Vbeta and 13 Jbeta primers. Clones were sequenced by immunoSEQ multiplex PCR, and TCRdb holds only the in-frame ones, with some missing. The table lists tens of thousands of clones, roughly 73% of them singletons. Input material: PBMCs. These receptors all come from a man aged 35 to 55 in good health and CMV-seronegative.

This chain joins TRBV9 and TRBJ1-4; D call uncertain. Trimming cost V 4 bases and J 5 bases, with 15 bases left between them. The germline V gene encodes CDR1 SGDLS and CDR2 YYNGEE. This CDR3 contains 15 residues. The CDR3 loop reads CASSPQVLQNEKLFF. CDR3 nucleotides: TGTGCCAGCAGCCCCCAAGTGCTTCAGAATGAAAAACTGTTTTTT.

This chain connects TRBV18 to TRBJ2-2; D is unresolved. Germline values: CDR1 KGHSH, CDR2 LQKENI. V lost 3 bases, J lost 3 bases, and 14 bases lay in between. This CDR3 has 16 amino acids. This CDR3 is CASSPQLARHTGELFF. The CDR3 DNA sequence: TGTGCCAGCTCACCTCAGTTAGCACGGCACACCGGGGAGCTGTTTTTT.

The CDR3 protein is CASSLTLSGELYNEQFF. In DNA, the CDR3 is TGTGCCAGCAGTCTTACACTAAGCGGAGAACTTTACAATGAGCAGTTCTTC. The rearrangement uses TRBV28 and TRBJ2-1; TRBD2 is a possible D gene (5 bases). Trimming removed 5 bases from V and 4 bases from J, with 21 bases in between. The V gene's germline CDR1 is MDHEN and CDR2 SYDVKM. The CDR3 is made up of 17 amino acids.

The rearrangement joins TRBV29-1 to TRBJ2-7; D not certain. V was clipped by 5 bases and J by 6 bases, with 14 bases between them. Germline loops: CDR1 SQVTM, CDR2 ANQGSEA. The CDR3 runs 12 residues. CDR3 amino acids: CSVTEPFGEQYF. The CDR3 DNA reads TGCAGCGTTACAGAGCCGTTCGGCGAGCAGTACTTC.

V gene TRBV6-5 combines with J gene TRBJ2-5; 13 bases match TRBD2. The CDR3 is 15 amino acids. Trimming at V came to 6 bases and at J to 6 bases, leaving 7 bases not matched to a gene. CDR1 is MNHEY, CDR2 SVGAGI, per germline. CDR3 loop: CASRELAGGLQTQYF. The CDR3 DNA reads as TGTGCCAGCAGGGAACTAGCGGGGGGGCTCCAGACCCAGTACTTC.

This clone showed up just a few times. The chain has TRBV2 and TRBJ2-7, with D hard to call. CDR1 and CDR2 from the germline V gene are SNHLY and FYNNEI. Trimming shortened V by 7 bases and J by 2 bases, and 12 bases separated the two germline ends. There are 13 residues in the CDR3. CDR3 loop: CASKTGPAYEQYF. CDR3 nucleotide sequence: TGTGCCAGCAAAACGGGTCCAGCCTACGAGCAGTACTTC.

The chain has TRBV29-1 and TRBJ1-2; a weak D match, TRBD1 (6 bases). Germline-derived CDR1 and CDR2 are SQVTM and ANQGSEA. This CDR3 has 13 residues. Trimming removed 6 bases from V and 3 bases from J, with 14 bases in between. CDR3 sequence (DNA): TGCAGCGTGACCGAACAGGGTGACTATGGCTACACCTTC. It codes for CSVTEQGDYGYTF.

V and J are TRBV4-1 and TRBJ2-7; a possible D gene is TRBD1 (6 bases). The V gene lost 5 bases and the J gene lost 3 bases, with 14 bases spanning the gap. Germline assignment: CDR1 MGHRA and CDR2 YSYEKL. This CDR3 contains 14 residues. In DNA, the CDR3 is TGCGCCAGCAGCGCCCGGGACACGGGCTACGAGCAGTACTTC. It is translated as CASSARDTGYEQYF.

This chain connects TRBV5-1 to TRBJ1-2; D ambiguous. CDR1 SGHRS and CDR2 YFSETQ come from the germline V gene. The CDR3 is 13 amino acids. The V end was cut by 0 bases, the J end by 9 bases, with 12 bases between. DNA for the CDR3: TGCGCCAGCAGCTTGGCCTCTGAGGAAAGCTACACCTTC. Amino acids: CASSLASEESYTF.

This sequence joins TRBV2 and TRBJ2-7, with D maybe TRBD1 (6 bases). This CDR3 spans 14 amino acids. Trimming cost V 6 bases and J 1 base, with 13 bases left between them. Germline V gene sequence: CDR1 SNHLY, CDR2 FYNNEI. CDR3 nucleotide sequence: TGTGCCAGCAGCCCGGGACAAGGGTCCTACGAGCAGTACTTC. Translating gives CASSPGQGSYEQYF.

V is TRBV29-1 and J is TRBJ2-3; 9 bases map to TRBD1. The germline CDR1 and CDR2 sequences are SQVTM and ANQGSEA. Unmatched junction bases numbered 6, after V lost 3 bases and J lost 5 bases. The CDR3 has 14 residues. As DNA, the CDR3 is TGCAGCGTTGACAAGGGACAGGGCGGAGATACGCAGTATTTT. The encoded protein is CSVDKGQGGDTQYF.

This clone was picked up a small number of times. The chain is built from TRBV5-5 and TRBJ1-1; 7 bases line up with TRBD1. V shed 2 bases and J 9 bases; nucleotides not matched to a gene: 10. Per the germline V gene, CDR1 is SGHKS and CDR2 is YYEKEE (reference sequence). CDR3 length equals 14 residues. CDR3 coding DNA: TGTGCCAGCAGCTTCGAAGAACAGACAGGGCAAGCTTTCTTT. Its translation: CASSFEEQTGQAFF.